This entry features one T cell receptor beta chain sequence. The sample holds other DNA sequences that translate to the same CDR3. The length of the CDR3 is 13 residues. V shed 3 bases and J shed 5 bases, with 10 bases lying between them. The germline gives CDR1 SEHNR, CDR2 FQNEAQ (reference sequence). The record originates from a study of blood T cell repertoires in COVID-19. Background on the study: Acute and convalescent COVID-19 specimens originated in the United States, Italy and Spain. T cells, B-cell-depleted T cells, or PBMCs supplied cDNA or gDNA.

In the study's own analysis: Researchers report that nucleated cell counts were estimated from reference gene primer amplification. The table came from immunoSEQ multiplex PCR; TCRdb's copy has only in-frame clones and leaves some out. V, J and clone size are taken as reported in that table, and D and trimming were inferred from the DNA itself. Altogether about 280,000 clones are present, roughly 80% being singletons, with the ten largest covering more than 8%. This TCR came from a woman aged 50 to 60 who had recovered from COVID-19. The material sequenced was peripheral blood. The rearrangement links TRBV7-9 to TRBJ1-1; D is undetermined. The CDR3 bases are TGTGCCAGCAGCTTCGGGGAAGGGACTGAAGCTTTCTTT. Its translation: CASSFGEGTEAFF. Supplemented by reference TRBV7-9 and TRBJ1-1, the full variable domain reads DTGVSQNPRHKITKRGQNVTFRCDPISEHNRLYWYRQTLGQGPEFLTYFQNEAQLEKSRLLSDRFSAERPKGSFSTLEIQRTEQGDSAMYLCASSFGEGTEAFFGQGTRLTVV.